The T cell receptor beta chain under discussion was sequenced for a study of blood T cell repertoires in COVID-19 (dated by TCRdb to 2019 to 2021). Broadly, across the study: Collaborator samples came from the United States, Italy and Spain and covered acute and convalescent phases of COVID-19. The repertoires were released in a freely available public database intended as a resource for research on the immune response to SARS-CoV-2. The material from the prospective study consisted of cDNA or gDNA derived from T cells, B-cell-depleted T cells, or PBMCs. Subjects who had been exposed to COVID-19, were actively infected with it, or had recovered from it provided the deeply sampled blood TCRbeta repertoires that made up the dataset. Where available, HLA class I and class II types were obtained from metadata supplied by the sample provider rather than from assay-based typing. Nearly every sample came with metadata listing a de-identified subject ID, COVID-19 status, age in years and sex. Samples were obtained from the ongoing ImmuneRACE study (first 160 participants) and from some 1,300 subjects provided by 6 global collaborators. Study-wide conclusions, independent of this receptor: The quantity of clinical and demographic metadata differed by source and by participant and was supplied without curation.

On this clone: Its antigen remains undetermined. No quality values exist for individual bases; no much larger clone is one base distant.

The cysteine opens and the phenylalanine closes a CDR3 of 15 amino acids. The CDR3 DNA has 45 bases and is translated from base 1. V loses 2 bases at its end and J loses 2 bases; junction bases beyond the gene matches: 5. The germline V gene (reference sequence) provides CDR1 MNHEY and CDR2 SMNVEV. Whole blood was collected in K2EDTA tubes by collaborating institutions according to the institutions' own protocols. Collaborator samples were shipped for TCRbeta analysis as frozen whole blood, isolated PBMCs, or DNA extracted from either sample type. TCRbeta CDR3 regions were amplified from genomic DNA using the immunoSEQ Assay, a bias-controlled multiplex PCR. The authors' analysis ran thus. Nucleated cell counts per sample were estimated from amplification of reference gene primers within the assay. To quantify the absolute abundance of each unique TCRbeta CDR3 rearrangement, sequence reads were collapsed and filtered. Productive Simpson clonality was computed per sample as the square root of Simpson's diversity index over productive rearrangements. Drawn from immuneACCESS, this table holds only the in-frame rearrangements with V and J called that TCRdb kept. Clones are partly lost; checked studies trace under half to an unresolved V gene and leave the rest unexplained. D and trimming were read from the DNA, whereas the V and J calls and clone size are those reported in that table. Within this sample are approximately 110,000 clones, with approximately 80% of them counted one time only. Under 8% of the sample rests with the top ten.

The specimen sequenced was peripheral blood. The chain is encoded by TRBV27 joined to TRBJ2-7, with TRBD2 identical over 8 junction bases. The TCR comes from a woman at least 80 years old with active or convalescent COVID-19. The encoded CDR3 is CASSLKTGGPYEQYF. The bases read TGTGCCAGCAGTTTAAAGACGGGAGGGCCCTACGAGCAGTACTTC.